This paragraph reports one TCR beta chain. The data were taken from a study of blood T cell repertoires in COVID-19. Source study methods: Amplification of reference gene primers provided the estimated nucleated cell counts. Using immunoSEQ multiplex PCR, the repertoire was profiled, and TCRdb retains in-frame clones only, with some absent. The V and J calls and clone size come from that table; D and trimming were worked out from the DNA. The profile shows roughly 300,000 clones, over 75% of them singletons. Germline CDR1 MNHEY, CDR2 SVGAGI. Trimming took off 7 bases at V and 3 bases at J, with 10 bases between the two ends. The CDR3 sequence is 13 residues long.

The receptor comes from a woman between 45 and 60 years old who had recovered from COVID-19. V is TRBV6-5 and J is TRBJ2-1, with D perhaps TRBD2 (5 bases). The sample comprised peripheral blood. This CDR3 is CASTAGLYNEQFF. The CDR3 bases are TGTGCCAGCACCGCAGGACTCTACAATGAGCAGTTCTTC.